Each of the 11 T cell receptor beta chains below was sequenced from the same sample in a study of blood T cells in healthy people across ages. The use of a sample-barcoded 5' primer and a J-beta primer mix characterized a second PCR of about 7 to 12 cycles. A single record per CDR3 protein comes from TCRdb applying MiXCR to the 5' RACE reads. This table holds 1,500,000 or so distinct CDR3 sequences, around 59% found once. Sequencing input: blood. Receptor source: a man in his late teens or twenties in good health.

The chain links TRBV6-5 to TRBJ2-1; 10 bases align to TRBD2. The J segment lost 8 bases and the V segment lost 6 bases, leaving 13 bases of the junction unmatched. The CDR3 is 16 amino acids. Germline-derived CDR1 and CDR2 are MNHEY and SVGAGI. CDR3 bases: TGTGCCAGCAGACCGTCCGGGACTAGCGTTCAGGATGAGCAGTTCTTC. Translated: CASRPSGTSVQDEQFF.

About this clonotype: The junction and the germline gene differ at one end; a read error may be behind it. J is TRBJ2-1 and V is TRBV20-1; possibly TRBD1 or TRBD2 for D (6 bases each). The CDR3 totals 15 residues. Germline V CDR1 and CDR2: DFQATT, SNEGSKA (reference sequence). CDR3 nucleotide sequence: TGCAGTGCTAGTCGGGGGCCCTCGACCCACAACGAGCAGTTCTTC. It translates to CSASRGPSTHNEQFF.

CDR3 nucleotides: TGTGCCACCAGCGAATTTGGAGGTTCAAACACTGAAGCTTTCTTT. Protein sequence: CATSEFGGSNTEAFF. The rearrangement links TRBV15 to TRBJ1-1; D not resolved. The germline V gene encodes CDR1 LNHNV and CDR2 YYDKDF (reference sequence). V was trimmed by 5 bases and J by 2 bases, leaving 15 bases between them. This CDR3 spans 15 amino acids. Supplemented by reference TRBV15 and TRBJ1-1, the full variable domain reads DAMVIQNPRYQVTQFGKPVTLSCSQTLNHNVMYWYQQKSSQAPKLLFHYYDKDFNNEADTPDNFQSRRPNTSFCFLDIRSPGLGDTAMYLCATSEFGGSNTEAFFGQGTRLTVV.

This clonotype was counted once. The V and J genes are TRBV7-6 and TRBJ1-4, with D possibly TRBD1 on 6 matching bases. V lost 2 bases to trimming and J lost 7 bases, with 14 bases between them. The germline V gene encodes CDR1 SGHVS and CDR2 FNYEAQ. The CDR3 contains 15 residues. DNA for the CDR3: TGTGCCAGCAGCTTACAGGACAGTGGCGGTGAAAAACTGTTTTTT. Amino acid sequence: CASSLQDSGGEKLFF.

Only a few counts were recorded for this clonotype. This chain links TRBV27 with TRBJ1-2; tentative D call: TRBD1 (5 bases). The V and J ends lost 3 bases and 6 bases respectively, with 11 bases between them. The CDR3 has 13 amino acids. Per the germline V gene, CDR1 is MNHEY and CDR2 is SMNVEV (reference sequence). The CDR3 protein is CASSLGGVDGYTF. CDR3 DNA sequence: TGTGCCAGCAGTTTGGGGGGTGTGGATGGCTACACCTTC.

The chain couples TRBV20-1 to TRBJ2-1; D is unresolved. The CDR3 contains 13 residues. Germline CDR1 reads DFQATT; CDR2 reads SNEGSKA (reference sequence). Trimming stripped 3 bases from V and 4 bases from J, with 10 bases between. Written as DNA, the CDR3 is TGCAGTGCTAGTCCCTCAACGTACAATGAGCAGTTCTTC. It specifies CSASPSTYNEQFF.

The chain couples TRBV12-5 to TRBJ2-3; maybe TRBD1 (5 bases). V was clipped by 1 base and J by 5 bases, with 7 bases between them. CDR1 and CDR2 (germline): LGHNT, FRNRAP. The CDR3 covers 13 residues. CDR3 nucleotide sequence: TGTGCTAGTGGTTTGGAAAGGGGAGATACGCAGTATTTT. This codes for CASGLERGDTQYF.

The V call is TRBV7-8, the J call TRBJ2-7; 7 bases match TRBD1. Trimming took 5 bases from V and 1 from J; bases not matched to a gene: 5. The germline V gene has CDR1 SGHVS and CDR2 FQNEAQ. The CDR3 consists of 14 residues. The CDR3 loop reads CASSATGRSYEQYF. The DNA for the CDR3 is TGTGCCAGCAGCGCGACAGGGAGATCCTACGAGCAGTACTTC.

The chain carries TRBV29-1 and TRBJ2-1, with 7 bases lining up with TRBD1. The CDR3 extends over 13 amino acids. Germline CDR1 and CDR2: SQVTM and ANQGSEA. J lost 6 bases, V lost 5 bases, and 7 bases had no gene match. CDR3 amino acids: CSVTRQGVNEQFF. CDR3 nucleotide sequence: TGCAGCGTTACAAGGCAGGGGGTCAATGAGCAGTTCTTC.

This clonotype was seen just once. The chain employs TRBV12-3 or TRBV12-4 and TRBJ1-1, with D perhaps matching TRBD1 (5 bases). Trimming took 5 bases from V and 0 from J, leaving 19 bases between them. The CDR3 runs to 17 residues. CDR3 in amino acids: CASSPRLLTVLNTEAFF. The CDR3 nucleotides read TGTGCCAGCAGTCCCCGGCTCCTGACAGTCTTGAACACTGAAGCTTTCTTT.

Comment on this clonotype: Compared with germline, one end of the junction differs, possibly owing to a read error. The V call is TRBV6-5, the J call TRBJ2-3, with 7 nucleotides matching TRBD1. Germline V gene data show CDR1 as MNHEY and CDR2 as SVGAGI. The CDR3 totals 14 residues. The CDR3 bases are TGTGCCAACAGTTATGGACAGGGCACAGATACGCAGTATTTT. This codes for CANSYGQGTDTQYF.